This TCR beta chain was profiled in a study of T cells after yellow fever vaccination. Across the whole study: The fractions with low cell numbers were processed using SMART-Seq v4 Ultra Low Input.

The CDR3 sequence is 13 residues long. From germline, CDR1 is MNHEY and CDR2 SMNVEV (reference sequence). V was cut by 6 bases and J by 0 bases, with 8 bases left in between. Whole-study results and caveats: Contamination by abundant bulk-population clonotypes could be present in FACS-sorted repertoires. Peak timing came faster in the weaker secondary response, day 5 versus 15.

TCRdb reprocessed the 5' RACE reads with MiXCR, giving one entry per CDR3 protein. Found here are 50,000 or so distinct CDR3 sequences, roughly 7.4% of them singletons; the top ten hold 25% to 30%. This clonotype was seen many times. Its antigen remains unknown. The genes are TRBV27 and TRBJ1-1; D might be TRBD1 (5 bases). This receptor was obtained from a man in his late teens or twenties who received the YFV17D yellow fever vaccine. The sample in question was CD8+ T cells sorted from PBMCs, obtained roughly 14 days after the first yellow fever vaccination. CDR3 amino acids: CASRGGVNTEAFF. CDR3 sequence (DNA): TGTGCCAGCAGGGGAGGGGTGAACACTGAAGCTTTCTTT.